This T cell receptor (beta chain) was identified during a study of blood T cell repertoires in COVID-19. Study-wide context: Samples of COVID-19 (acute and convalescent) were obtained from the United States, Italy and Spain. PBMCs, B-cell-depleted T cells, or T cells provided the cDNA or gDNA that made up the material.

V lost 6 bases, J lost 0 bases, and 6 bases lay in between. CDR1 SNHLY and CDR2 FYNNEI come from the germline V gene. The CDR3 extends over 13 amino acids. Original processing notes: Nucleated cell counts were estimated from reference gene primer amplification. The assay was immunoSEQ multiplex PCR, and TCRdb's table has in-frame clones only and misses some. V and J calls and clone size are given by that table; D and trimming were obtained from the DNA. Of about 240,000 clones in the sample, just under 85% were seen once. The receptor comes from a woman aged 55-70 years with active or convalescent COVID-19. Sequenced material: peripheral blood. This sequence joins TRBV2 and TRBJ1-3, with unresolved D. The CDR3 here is CASRESSGNTIYF. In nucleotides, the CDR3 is TGTGCCAGCAGGGAGAGCTCTGGAAACACCATATATTTT.